Listed below are T cell receptor beta chains from one sample, sequenced in a study of shared clonotypes between healthy human individuals. Using immunoSEQ multiplex PCR, the repertoire was profiled, and TCRdb retains in-frame clones only, with some absent. This sample has some 2,100,000 clones; 95% occur once, and the top ten carry around 0.13%. The source material was naive CD4+ T cells sorted from blood. The origin of the receptors is a man between 18 and 29 years old in good health. The CDR3 runs from the conserved cysteine through the conserved F or W. The D gene is left open where the match is weak. Some rows have no size entry. The others give once, few or many, or a class for an expanded clone.

CDR3aa,CDR3nt,d_gene,j_gene,abundance,v_gene
CASARTDSTYEQYF,TGCGCCAGCGCTCGGACAGACAGCACATACGAGCAGTACTTC,NA,TRBJ2-7,NA,TRBV5-1
CASSPDRGEGQPQHF,TGTGCCAGCTCACCAGACAGGGGCGAGGGTCAGCCCCAGCATTTT,TRBD1,TRBJ1-5,NA,TRBV18
CSGTGDTEAFF,TGCAGTGGTACAGGGGACACTGAAGCTTTCTTT,TRBD1,TRBJ1-1,NA,TRBV20-1
CASASLSSGANVLTF,TGTGCTAGTGCCTCACTCAGCTCTGGGGCCAACGTCCTGACTTTC,NA,TRBJ2-6,NA,TRBV12-5
CAISEGPGGNTIYF,TGTGCCATCAGTGAGGGACCAGGGGGAAACACCATATATTTT,NA,TRBJ1-3,NA,TRBV10-3
CASSPQTGVNTEAFF,TGTGCCAGCAGCCCTCAAACAGGGGTGAACACTGAAGCTTTCTTT,TRBD1,TRBJ1-1,NA,TRBV9
CSVEEGVANIQYF,TGCAGCGTTGAAGAGGGGGTAGCGAACATTCAGTACTTC,NA,TRBJ2-4,NA,TRBV29-1
CASSTPDRYTEAFF,TGTGCCAGCAGTACTCCGGACAGGTACACTGAAGCTTTCTTT,TRBD1,TRBJ1-1,NA,TRBV28
CATSRSGTDYEQYF,TGTGCCACCAGCAGGTCTGGGACAGATTACGAGCAGTACTTC,TRBD1,TRBJ2-7,NA,TRBV15
CASSFSGTITYEQYF,TGTGCCAGCAGCTTCTCTGGGACGATAACCTACGAGCAGTACTTC,NA,TRBJ2-7,NA,TRBV11-2
CASSRGKGYNSPLHF,TGTGCCAGCTCCCGGGGGAAGGGATATAATTCACCCCTCCACTTT,NA,TRBJ1-6,NA,TRBV6-1
CASSAGGAAAAFF,TGTGCCAGCAGCGCAGGAGGTGCGGCGGCCGCTTTCTTT,NA,TRBJ1-1,NA,TRBV6-5
CASSPTSGLNTGELFF,TGTGCCAGCAGCCCGACTAGCGGATTGAACACCGGGGAGCTGTTTTTT,TRBD2,TRBJ2-2,NA,TRBV9
CASSSGTSGSGETQYF,TGTGCCAGCAGCTCCGGGACTAGCGGGAGCGGAGAGACCCAGTACTTC,TRBD2,TRBJ2-5,NA,TRBV11-3
CASREAVESYEQYF,TGTGCCAGCAGAGAAGCCGTCGAGTCCTACGAGCAGTACTTC,NA,TRBJ2-7,NA,TRBV6-1
CASSGALIKRGDMETQYF,TGTGCCAGCAGCGGCGCCTTGATCAAGCGGGGGGATATGGAGACCCAGTACTTC,TRBD2,TRBJ2-5,NA,TRBV2
CAFYRLHLDYGYTF,TGTGCCTTTTACAGACTCCACTTGGACTATGGCTACACCTTC,NA,TRBJ1-2,NA,TRBV30
CASSRVQGLGYTF,TGTGCCAGCAGCCGGGTGCAGGGGTTAGGCTACACCTTC,NA,TRBJ1-2,NA,TRBV7-2
CASSRSAGAETQYF,TGTGCCAGCAGCCGCTCGGCGGGGGCGGAGACCCAGTACTTC,NA,TRBJ2-5,NA,TRBV7-2
CASPRQGMNTEAFF,TGTGCCAGTCCTCGGCAGGGGATGAACACTGAAGCTTTCTTT,NA,TRBJ1-1,NA,TRBV6-1
CATSGSRDRNNQPQHF,TGTGCCACCAGCGGGAGCCGGGACAGGAACAATCAGCCCCAGCATTTT,TRBD1,TRBJ1-5,NA,TRBV15
CASSFLSTGELFF,TGTGCCAGCAGTTTCTTAAGTACCGGGGAGCTGTTTTTT,NA,TRBJ2-2,NA,TRBV11-3
CASSSGQIIYNSPLHF,TGTGCCAGCAGTTCGGGACAGATAATTTATAATTCACCCCTCCACTTT,TRBD1,TRBJ1-6,NA,TRBV28
CASSLAPRGEETQYF,TGTGCCAGCAGCTTAGCGCCAAGGGGAGAAGAGACCCAGTACTTC,NA,TRBJ2-5,NA,TRBV7-6
CAWSVESEQFF,TGTGCCTGGAGTGTAGAGAGTGAGCAGTTCTTC,NA,TRBJ2-1,NA,TRBV30
CASRGIGGLGTGELFF,TGTGCCAGCAGGGGAATCGGGGGTTTAGGCACCGGGGAGCTGTTTTTT,NA,TRBJ2-2,NA,TRBV25-1
CASSPTLNQETQYF,TGTGCCAGCAGCCCCACACTTAACCAAGAGACCCAGTACTTC,NA,TRBJ2-5,NA,TRBV7-2
CAWSSRDRGRDTQYF,TGTGCCTGGAGTTCCCGGGACAGGGGAAGAGATACGCAGTATTTT,TRBD1,TRBJ2-3,NA,TRBV30
CASSWAQGYEQYF,TGTGCCAGCAGTTGGGCACAGGGTTACGAGCAGTACTTC,NA,TRBJ2-7,NA,TRBV6-6
CSVGQGSSYEQYF,TGCAGCGTCGGACAGGGGTCCTCCTACGAGCAGTACTTC,TRBD1,TRBJ2-7,NA,TRBV29-1
CASSDSPGELFF,TGTGCCAGCAGCGACTCCCCCGGGGAGCTGTTTTTT,NA,TRBJ2-2,NA,TRBV2
CASSFRGAGVRTDTQYF,TGTGCCAGCAGCTTTCGTGGTGCCGGAGTGCGCACAGATACGCAGTATTTT,NA,TRBJ2-3,NA,TRBV5-8
CASSPTGTLGGYTF,TGTGCCAGCTCACCAACCGGGACATTGGGCGGCTACACCTTC,NA,TRBJ1-2,NA,TRBV18
CASSQEVRTVLGELFF,TGCGCCAGCAGCCAAGAAGTGCGGACAGTTCTCGGGGAGCTGTTTTTT,NA,TRBJ2-2,once,TRBV4-1
CSVKDRVGETQYF,TGCAGCGTGAAAGACAGGGTGGGGGAGACCCAGTACTTC,TRBD1,TRBJ2-5,NA,TRBV29-1
CASSQGGSGNTIYF,TGTGCCAGCAGCCAAGGGGGCTCTGGAAACACCATATATTTT,NA,TRBJ1-3,NA,TRBV5-4
CASSEAGGTSEAFF,TGTGCCAGCAGTGAAGCAGGGGGAACCTCTGAAGCTTTCTTT,NA,TRBJ1-1,once,TRBV6-1
CASSPGGETQYF,TGCGCCAGCAGCCCGGGGGGGGAGACCCAGTACTTC,TRBD2,TRBJ2-5,NA,TRBV10-1
CASSQDPDRGESRTGELFF,TGCGCCAGCAGCCAAGATCCGGACAGGGGCGAATCGCGGACCGGGGAGCTGTTTTTT,TRBD1,TRBJ2-2,NA,TRBV4-1
CASSETGTSGLGELFF,TGTGCCAGCAGCGAAACCGGGACTAGCGGTCTCGGGGAGCTGTTTTTT,TRBD2,TRBJ2-2,NA,TRBV7-3
CASSDSGHQSNYEKLFF,TGTGCCAGCAGCGATTCGGGACACCAGAGTAACTATGAAAAACTGTTTTTT,NA,TRBJ1-4,once,TRBV7-2
CASSSWTSNEQFF,TGTGCCAGCAGCTCGTGGACTAGCAATGAGCAGTTCTTC,TRBD2,TRBJ2-1,once,TRBV7-2
CASSPRDSGNTIYF,TGTGCCAGCTCACCAAGAGACTCTGGAAACACCATATATTTT,NA,TRBJ1-3,few,TRBV18